The clone carrying this T cell receptor beta chain occurred many times. As yet, its antigen is unknown. As part of library construction, unique molecular identifiers were attached to individual cDNA molecules. TCRdb fed the 5' RACE reads into MiXCR, producing one record per CDR3 protein. The table has around 19,000 distinct CDR3 sequences, about 4.3% seen once; the top ten hold roughly 5%. This record comes from a study of early T cells in non-severe SARS-CoV-2 infection. At the level of the study: Chains were not paired, and sequencing was done on bulk RNA from unsorted whole blood.

Germline V CDR1 and CDR2: MNHEY, SVGEGT. The CDR3 has 13 amino acids. With V trimmed by 7 bases and J by 5 bases, 7 bases remained unmatched. Findings and limits, study-wide: VDJdb-based annotation leaned toward anti-spike CD8 responses and missed private and CD4 specificities.

Sequenced sample: whole blood. The chain recombines TRBV6-2 or TRBV6-3 with TRBJ2-5; TRBD1 agrees at 7 bases. The sequence derives from an adult who was a healthcare worker with PCR-confirmed SARS-CoV-2 infection or an uninfected control (not recorded which). CDR3 DNA: TGTGCCAGCACCCCACAGGGGCGGGAGACCCAGTACTTC. It yields the protein CASTPQGRETQYF.